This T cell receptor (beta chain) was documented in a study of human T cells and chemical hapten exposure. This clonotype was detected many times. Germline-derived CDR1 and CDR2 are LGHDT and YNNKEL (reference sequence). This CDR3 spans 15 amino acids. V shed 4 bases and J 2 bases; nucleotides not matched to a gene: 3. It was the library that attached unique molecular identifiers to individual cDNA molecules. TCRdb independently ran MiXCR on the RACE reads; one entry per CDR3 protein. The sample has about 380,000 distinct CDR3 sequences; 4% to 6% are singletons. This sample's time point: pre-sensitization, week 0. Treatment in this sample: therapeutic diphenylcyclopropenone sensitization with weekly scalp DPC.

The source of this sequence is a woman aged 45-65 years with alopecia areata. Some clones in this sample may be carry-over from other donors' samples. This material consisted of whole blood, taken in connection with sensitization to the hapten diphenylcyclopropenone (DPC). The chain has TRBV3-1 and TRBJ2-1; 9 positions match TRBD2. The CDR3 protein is CASSRAGGPYNEQFF. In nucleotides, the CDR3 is TGTGCCAGCAGCCGAGCGGGGGGACCCTACAATGAGCAGTTCTTC.